Listed below are T cell receptor beta chains from one sample, sequenced in a study of OX40 agonist ivuxolimab in advanced cancers. Produced via immunoSEQ multiplex PCR; TCRdb's table is partial and in-frame only. The data contain 30,000 to 45,000 clones, over 60% of them singletons. Sequenced here: CD4+ or CD8+ T cells sorted from blood, sampled in a trial of the OX40 agonist ivuxolimab. The receptors were sampled from an adult with an advanced solid tumor such as melanoma, head and neck, liver or kidney cancer. The CDR3 runs from the conserved cysteine through the conserved F or W. The D gene is left open where the match is weak. Part of the rows lack a size; the others show once, few, many or a class for expanded clones.

v_call	clone_size	d_call	j_call	cdr3_nt	cdr3_aa
TRBV7-9	NA	NA	TRBJ2-5	TGTGCCAGCAGCTCACCCTCCCGGGAGACCCAGTACTTC	CASSSPSRETQYF
TRBV27	NA	TRBD1	TRBJ1-4	TGTGCCAGCAGTTCCGCCGGGACAGGGAGCGAAAAACTGTTTTTT	CASSSAGTGSEKLFF
TRBV4-1	once	TRBD1	TRBJ2-2	TGCGCCAGCAGCCAAGCGGACAGGGAAACCGGGGAGCTGTTTTTT	CASSQADRETGELFF
TRBV28	NA	NA	TRBJ2-5	TGTGCCAGCAGTTATGGGCCCTTCCCAAAGACCCAGTACTTC	CASSYGPFPKTQYF
TRBV29-1	NA	NA	TRBJ1-2	TGCAGCGTTGATTTCACGGACTATGGCTACACCTTC	CSVDFTDYGYTF
TRBV7-9	few	TRBD2	TRBJ2-1	TGTGCCAGCAGTGGACTAGCGGGGGAGGATGAGCAGTTCTTC	CASSGLAGEDEQFF
TRBV6-5	NA	TRBD1	TRBJ2-5	TGTGCCAGCAGTAACCTCCGGACAGGGAAAGAGACCCAGTACTTC	CASSNLRTGKETQYF
TRBV19	NA	NA	TRBJ2-2	TGTGCCAGTAGTTCCGGGGAGCTGTTTTTT	CASSSGELFF
TRBV7-2	once	NA	TRBJ2-2	TGTGCCAGCAGCCAGGGGCACGGAGTCGGCGGGGAGCTGTTTTTT	CASSQGHGVGGELFF
TRBV7-9	NA	NA	TRBJ2-3	TGTGCCAGCACCAGGGGTGGGGGGGCGGATACGCAGTATTTT	CASTRGGGADTQYF
TRBV27	few	NA	TRBJ2-2	TGTGCCAGCAGTTTATCGACCCTCCGGGACACCGGGGAGCTGTTTTTT	CASSLSTLRDTGELFF
TRBV6-5	NA	TRBD2	TRBJ2-1	TGTGCCAGCAGTTATACAGCGGGAGGGCGGTACAATGAGCAGTTCTTC	CASSYTAGGRYNEQFF
TRBV5-1	NA	NA	TRBJ1-3	TGCGCCAGCAGCCCACCCCTTCGCTCTGGAAACACCATATATTTT	CASSPPLRSGNTIYF
TRBV19	NA	TRBD2	TRBJ2-3	TGTGCCAGTAGTTCCCTAGCGGGGGCCCTAGGGAATACGCAGTATTTT	CASSSLAGALGNTQYF
TRBV5-1	NA	TRBD2	TRBJ2-3	TGCGCCAGCAGCGCTCGGACTAGCGGGACCGTTGGAGATACGCAGTATTTT	CASSARTSGTVGDTQYF
TRBV28	few	TRBD1	TRBJ1-6	TGTGCCAGCAGCCGACAGGGTACTTATTCACCCCTCCACTTT	CASSRQGTYSPLHF
TRBV5-4	NA	NA	TRBJ1-1	TGTGCCAGCAGCTTGTCGGGGGGTAGCGCTGAAGCTTTCTTT	CASSLSGGSAEAFF
TRBV6-5	NA	TRBD2	TRBJ2-5	TGTGCCAGCAGTTACTCGAAGCTTAGCGGGAGGGAGACCCAGTACTTC	CASSYSKLSGRETQYF
TRBV7-9	NA	NA	TRBJ1-5	TGTGCCAGCAGCTCACTAGGGCCCCAGCATTTT	CASSSLGPQHF
TRBV2	few	NA	TRBJ1-6	TGTGCCAGCTTACGGGACGGGAATTCACCCCTCCACTTT	CASLRDGNSPLHF
TRBV5-1	NA	NA	TRBJ1-1	TGCGCCAGCAGCTTGGGTCAGACGAACACTGAAGCTTTCTTT	CASSLGQTNTEAFF
TRBV6-6	NA	NA	TRBJ2-7	TGTGCCAGCAGAATGGGCGGGGCCCTGCTCGAGCAGTACTTC	CASRMGGALLEQYF
TRBV19	NA	NA	TRBJ2-6	TGTGCCACTGGCCCCCATGGAGTAGGCTCTGGGGCCAACGTCCTGACTTTC	CATGPHGVGSGANVLTF
TRBV28	NA	TRBD1	TRBJ1-1	TGTGCCAGCAGTAGGACAGGGTCTGAAGCTTTCTTT	CASSRTGSEAFF
TRBV27	NA	NA	TRBJ2-1	TGTGCCAGCAGTAGGTGGAATGAGCAGTTCTTC	CASSRWNEQFF
TRBV7-2	NA	TRBD1	TRBJ1-1	TGTGCCAGCAGCTTAGGGACAGGGATGAACACTGAAGCTTTCTTT	CASSLGTGMNTEAFF
TRBV5-8	NA	NA	TRBJ1-5	TGTGCCAGCAGAGGGCCCTCCCTCCCCCATAGCAATCAGCCCCAGCATTTT	CASRGPSLPHSNQPQHF
TRBV28	NA	NA	TRBJ2-7	TGTGCCAGCAATCCTTCGACAGGGAGGCGCGAGCAGTACTTC	CASNPSTGRREQYF
TRBV19	NA	NA	TRBJ1-5	TGTGCCAGTAGTCCGCGAAGGGAGGTCGATCAGCCCCAGCATTTT	CASSPRREVDQPQHF
TRBV7-3	NA	NA	TRBJ2-5	TGTGCCAGCAGCCAAAGAGGGGGATTCCAAGAGACCCAGTACTTC	CASSQRGGFQETQYF
TRBV6-5	few	NA	TRBJ2-2	TGTGCCAGCAGTTACCGAAGACGCACGAACACCGGGGAGCTGTTTTTT	CASSYRRRTNTGELFF
TRBV30	NA	NA	TRBJ2-7	TGTGCCTGGAGTGTAGCGCCCTACGAGCAGTACTTC	CAWSVAPYEQYF
TRBV15	NA	TRBD1	TRBJ1-3	TGTGCCACCAGCAGAGAGTATCGACAGGGTGGAAACACCATATATTTT	CATSREYRQGGNTIYF
TRBV7-2	NA	NA	TRBJ2-7	TGTGCCAGCAGCTTACAACAGAGCCCATTGACACCCTACGAGCAGTACTTC	CASSLQQSPLTPYEQYF
TRBV6-1	NA	NA	TRBJ2-3	TGTGCCAGCAGGGATTGGTACGTGGGGGCAGATACGCAGTATTTT	CASRDWYVGADTQYF
TRBV19	NA	NA	TRBJ2-7	TGTGCCAGTAGTATTGGGGGCGAGCAGTACTTC	CASSIGGEQYF
TRBV10-2	NA	NA	TRBJ2-7	TGCGCCAGCACCCGGGACCGCTACGAGCAGTACTTC	CASTRDRYEQYF
TRBV2	NA	NA	TRBJ2-1	TGTGCCAGCAGCAGTGTACAGGTATCCTACAATGAGCAGTTCTTC	CASSSVQVSYNEQFF
TRBV15	NA	TRBD1	TRBJ2-7	TGTGCCACCAGCGGGGGACAGGGGAGGGAGCAGTACTTC	CATSGGQGREQYF
TRBV15	NA	TRBD2	TRBJ2-1	TGTGCCACCAGCAGAGTGACTAGCGACTACAATGAGCAGTTCTTC	CATSRVTSDYNEQFF